These 11 T cell receptor beta chains came from one sample sequenced in a study of control samples from healthy donors and cancer patients. Repertoires were generated with immunoSEQ multiplex PCR, while TCRdb's copy carries only in-frame clones and drops some. The sample includes approximately 150,000 clones, around 90% of them seen just once. Input material: blood. Every receptor here comes from a man aged 18-30 years in good health.

The chain couples TRBV10-3 to TRBJ1-1; possibly TRBD1 for D (5 bases). Trimming removed 7 bases at V and 2 bases at J, with 11 bases between. Germline loops: CDR1 ENHRY, CDR2 SYGVKD. The CDR3 runs to 13 residues. CDR3 coding DNA: TGTGCCATCAAGGGACCAGGAAACACTGAAGCTTTCTTT. Translation gives CAIKGPGNTEAFF.

The rearrangement uses TRBV6-6 and TRBJ2-3, with 16 bases lining up with TRBD2. Germline trimming cut 6 bases from V and 6 bases from J; bases unmatched to any gene: 3. This CDR3 has 15 residues. Germline V gene data show CDR1 as MNHNY and CDR2 as SVGAGI (reference sequence). The CDR3 DNA is TGTGCCAGCAGGGGACTAGCGGGGGGGCTGGATACGCAGTATTTT. Translated: CASRGLAGGLDTQYF.

The rearrangement uses TRBV6-5 and TRBJ1-6; 9 bases are a match to TRBD1. The CDR3 is 14 residues long. Looked up from germline, CDR1 is MNHEY and CDR2 is SVGAGI. Unmatched junction bases numbered 6, after V lost 5 bases and J lost 10 bases. The CDR3 nucleotides read TGTGCCAGCAGTAGGACAGGGGTCGGATCACCCCTCCACTTT. Protein product: CASSRTGVGSPLHF.

The rearrangement joins TRBV9 to TRBJ2-1; D is ambiguous. The V end lost 0 bases, the J end lost 3 bases, and 7 bases lay between the germline ends. The CDR3 sequence is 14 residues long. The germline V gene encodes CDR1 SGDLS and CDR2 YYNGEE. In DNA, the CDR3 is TGTGCCAGCAGCGTAGTGTCAGTCTACAATGAGCAGTTCTTC. It encodes CASSVVSVYNEQFF. The variable domain in full, with the rest retrieved from reference TRBV9 and TRBJ2-1, is DSGVTQTPKHLITATGQRVTLRCSPRSGDLSVYWYQQSLDQGLQFLIQYYNGEERAKGNILERFSAQQFPDLHSELNLSSLELGDSALYFCASSVVSVYNEQFFGPGTRLTVL.

The gene calls are TRBV6-2 or TRBV6-3 and TRBJ1-5; maybe TRBD1 (5 bases). This CDR3 has 17 residues. The V end lost 0 bases, the J end lost 2 bases, and 14 bases lay between the germline ends. From germline, CDR1 is MNHEY and CDR2 SVGEGT. The CDR3 here is CASSYSSGRTRNQPQHF. In DNA, the CDR3 is TGTGCCAGCAGTTACTCGAGCGGCAGGACACGCAATCAGCCCCAGCATTTT.

This clone was seen just once. This chain uses TRBV5-4 with TRBJ1-2; D not resolved. The V gene's germline CDR1 is SGHNT and CDR2 YYREEE (reference sequence). V was pared by 0 bases and J by 4 bases, with 1 base between. CDR3 length: 11 residues. The CDR3 DNA is TGTGCCAGCAGCTTGGGCTATGGCTACACCTTC. Protein sequence: CASSLGYGYTF.

The V and J genes are TRBV5-4 and TRBJ1-1; possible D gene TRBD1, 6 bases. V gave up 4 bases and J gave up 10 bases, with 20 bases separating them. Germline V CDR1 and CDR2: SGHNT, YYREEE (reference sequence). The CDR3 consists of 14 residues. CDR3 amino acids: CASSGGADASPAFF. The DNA for the CDR3 is TGTGCCAGCAGCGGGGGGGCGGACGCCTCCCCAGCTTTCTTT.

The chain joins TRBV9 to TRBJ2-7; TRBD2 agrees at 12 bases. Germline V gene sequence: CDR1 SGDLS, CDR2 YYNGEE. V trimming: 4 bases; J trimming: 6 bases; junction bases outside the gene matches: 5. The CDR3 contains 14 residues. CDR3 nucleotide sequence: TGTGCCAGCAGCCCTAGCGGGGGGGCCGCCGAGCAGTACTTC. Its protein product is CASSPSGGAAEQYF.

The chain has TRBV6-4 and TRBJ2-1, with a weak D call TRBD2 (5 bases). The CDR3 runs to 15 residues. Germline assignment: CDR1 MRHNA and CDR2 SNTAGT. Trimming removed 3 bases at V and 4 bases at J, with 13 bases between. CDR3 residues: CASSEVGSEYNEQFF. The CDR3 nucleotides read TGTGCCAGCAGTGAGGTGGGTAGCGAGTACAATGAGCAGTTCTTC.

This clone showed up just once. The CDR3 bases are TGTGCCATCAGTGAGTCCGGGACTCTCGAGTATTTT. Translation gives CAISESGTLEYF. V is TRBV10-3 and J is TRBJ2-3, with D perhaps TRBD2 (6 bases). Trimming cost V 0 bases and J 13 bases, with 11 bases left between them. Germline V gives CDR1 ENHRY, CDR2 SYGVKD. The CDR3 consists of 12 residues.

The rearrangement uses TRBV20-1 and TRBJ2-3; no clear D gene. The CDR3 sequence is 15 residues long. V was shortened by 3 bases and J by 4 bases, with 17 bases between the two germline ends. Germline V gene lookup returns CDR1 DFQATT and CDR2 SNEGSKA (reference sequence). CDR3 amino acids: CSASIIDRAADTQYF. The DNA for the CDR3 is TGCAGTGCTAGTATAATCGATAGGGCTGCAGATACGCAGTATTTT.